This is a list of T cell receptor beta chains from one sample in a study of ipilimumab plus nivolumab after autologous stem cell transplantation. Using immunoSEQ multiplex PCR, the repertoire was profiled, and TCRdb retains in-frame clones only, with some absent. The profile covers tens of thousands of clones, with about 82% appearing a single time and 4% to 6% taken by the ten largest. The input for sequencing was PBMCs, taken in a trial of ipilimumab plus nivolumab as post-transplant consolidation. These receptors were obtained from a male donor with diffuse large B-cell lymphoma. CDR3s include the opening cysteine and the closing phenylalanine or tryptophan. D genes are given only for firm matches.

CDR3 protein: CASQRGQGALPGANVLTF
J gene: TRBJ2-6
D gene: TRBD1
CDR3 length: 18
V gene: TRBV5-1

CDR3 protein: CASSLGVGQVYEQYF
J gene: TRBJ2-7
D gene: TRBD1
CDR3 length: 15
V gene: TRBV7-2

CDR3 protein: CASSLAGGFTNTIYF
J gene: TRBJ1-3
D gene: TRBD1
CDR3 length: 15
V gene: TRBV7-9

CDR3 protein: CASSLQGTGWGSPLHF
J gene: TRBJ1-6
D gene: TRBD1
CDR3 length: 16
V gene: TRBV27

CDR3 protein: CASSVPNGGYGYTF
J gene: TRBJ1-2
D gene: -
CDR3 length: 14
V gene: TRBV9

CDR3 protein: CASSQGKSAGNTIYF
J gene: TRBJ1-3
D gene: -
CDR3 length: 15
V gene: TRBV4-1

CDR3 protein: CASSPQGIGGYTF
J gene: TRBJ1-2
D gene: -
CDR3 length: 13
V gene: TRBV14

CDR3 protein: CASSHPSAPDGYTF
J gene: TRBJ1-2
D gene: -
CDR3 length: 14
V gene: TRBV4-1

CDR3 protein: CASRRTGRQGYEQYF
J gene: TRBJ2-7
D gene: TRBD1
CDR3 length: 15
V gene: TRBV13

CDR3 protein: CASSQTGPHNEQFF
J gene: TRBJ2-1
D gene: -
CDR3 length: 14
V gene: TRBV6-1

CDR3 protein: CASSLAGQTFNYGYTF
J gene: TRBJ1-2
D gene: -
CDR3 length: 16
V gene: TRBV5-5

CDR3 protein: CASSPPDRGNGEAFF
J gene: TRBJ1-1
D gene: TRBD1
CDR3 length: 15
V gene: TRBV18

CDR3 protein: CASSRTTYEQYF
J gene: TRBJ2-7
D gene: -
CDR3 length: 12
V gene: TRBV5-6

CDR3 protein: CASSYSLGGRSPLHF
J gene: TRBJ1-6
D gene: -
CDR3 length: 15
V gene: TRBV6-5

CDR3 protein: CAISDADWLSGNTIYF
J gene: TRBJ1-3
D gene: -
CDR3 length: 16
V gene: TRBV10-3

CDR3 protein: CASTPRQGRNSPLHF
J gene: TRBJ1-6
D gene: -
CDR3 length: 15
V gene: TRBV27

CDR3 protein: CASSGTAYEQYF
J gene: -
D gene: -
CDR3 length: 12
V gene: TRBV2

CDR3 protein: CASGTGSSYNSPLHF
J gene: TRBJ1-6
D gene: TRBD1
CDR3 length: 15
V gene: TRBV5-1

CDR3 protein: CASRRRQGSYEQYF
J gene: TRBJ2-7
D gene: TRBD1
CDR3 length: 14
V gene: TRBV2

CDR3 protein: CASSQDRDEETQYF
J gene: TRBJ2-5
D gene: -
CDR3 length: 14
V gene: TRBV4-1

CDR3 protein: CASSETGWFMYGYTF
J gene: TRBJ1-2
D gene: -
CDR3 length: 15
V gene: TRBV2

CDR3 protein: CASSPPTNYGYTF
J gene: TRBJ1-2
D gene: -
CDR3 length: 13
V gene: TRBV18

CDR3 protein: CASSPTGDYGYTF
J gene: TRBJ1-2
D gene: TRBD1
CDR3 length: 13
V gene: TRBV18

CDR3 protein: CASGLEFEGNEQFF
J gene: TRBJ2-1
D gene: -
CDR3 length: 14
V gene: TRBV12-5

CDR3 protein: CASSSDRGAGNTIYF
J gene: TRBJ1-3
D gene: -
CDR3 length: 15
V gene: TRBV13

CDR3 protein: CASSMVTGELFF
J gene: TRBJ2-2
D gene: -
CDR3 length: 12
V gene: TRBV19

CDR3 protein: CASSQFMNTEAFF
J gene: TRBJ1-1
D gene: -
CDR3 length: 13
V gene: TRBV16

CDR3 protein: CATGDGYLNEKLFF
J gene: TRBJ1-4
D gene: -
CDR3 length: 14
V gene: TRBV15

CDR3 protein: CASSEATSGGIYYNEQFF
J gene: TRBJ2-1
D gene: TRBD2
CDR3 length: 18
V gene: TRBV6-1

CDR3 protein: CASSFGTGRETQYF
J gene: TRBJ2-5
D gene: TRBD1
CDR3 length: 14
V gene: TRBV5-1

CDR3 protein: CASSPDRHISGANVLTF
J gene: TRBJ2-6
D gene: -
CDR3 length: 17
V gene: TRBV18

CDR3 protein: CASSSGIAGGRDTQYF
J gene: TRBJ2-3
D gene: TRBD2
CDR3 length: 16
V gene: TRBV19

CDR3 protein: CASSAEERTEAFF
J gene: TRBJ1-1
D gene: -
CDR3 length: 13
V gene: TRBV19

CDR3 protein: CAASAPGYGYTF
J gene: TRBJ1-2
D gene: -
CDR3 length: 12
V gene: TRBV6-5

CDR3 protein: CATSQGLAGANTGELFF
J gene: TRBJ2-2
D gene: TRBD2
CDR3 length: 17
V gene: TRBV15

CDR3 protein: CASSLTGSGANVLTF
J gene: TRBJ2-6
D gene: -
CDR3 length: 15
V gene: TRBV7-3

CDR3 protein: CASSQTGGLQDEQYF
J gene: TRBJ2-7
D gene: -
CDR3 length: 15
V gene: TRBV10-2

CDR3 protein: CASSPPGQGYNSGNTIYF
J gene: TRBJ1-3
D gene: TRBD1
CDR3 length: 18
V gene: TRBV18

CDR3 protein: CASSLVSSGDTQYF
J gene: TRBJ2-3
D gene: -
CDR3 length: 14
V gene: TRBV7-2

CDR3 protein: CASTNLDTDTQYF
J gene: TRBJ2-3
D gene: -
CDR3 length: 13
V gene: TRBV19

CDR3 protein: CASGHIGNEQFF
J gene: TRBJ2-1
D gene: -
CDR3 length: 12
V gene: TRBV4-1

CDR3 protein: CASSSTPPGQGRETQYF
J gene: TRBJ2-5
D gene: TRBD1
CDR3 length: 17
V gene: TRBV18

CDR3 protein: CASSQARGSSPLHF
J gene: TRBJ1-6
D gene: -
CDR3 length: 14
V gene: TRBV7-2

CDR3 protein: CASSLAPSGASYEQYF
J gene: TRBJ2-7
D gene: TRBD2
CDR3 length: 16
V gene: TRBV5-1

CDR3 protein: CASSRWEGDNTIYF
J gene: TRBJ1-3
D gene: -
CDR3 length: 14
V gene: TRBV14

CDR3 protein: CASRGLADNNEQFF
J gene: TRBJ2-1
D gene: TRBD2
CDR3 length: 14
V gene: TRBV5-4